This T cell receptor beta chain came from a study of radiation and T cells in renal cell carcinoma. J was trimmed by 8 bases and V by 3 bases; bases with no gene match: 7. Per germline, CDR1 LGHNA and CDR2 YNFKEQ. This CDR3 is 13 amino acids long. Clones were read by immunoSEQ multiplex PCR, and TCRdb kept only the in-frame ones, dropping some. The profile shows approximately 120,000 clones, over 75% of them singletons. The time point was: blood 2 weeks post-SBRT. The treatment: 15 Gy SBRT to primary tumor, nephrectomy 4 weeks later. The tumor was a clear cell renal cell carcinoma. V and J are TRBV4-2 and TRBJ2-7; 7 nucleotides agree with TRBD2. The TCR was taken from a middle-aged man with renal cell carcinoma. The sample was blood, taken from a patient whose treatment included radiotherapy and nephrectomy. CDR3 amino acids: CASSQAGAGKQYF. CDR3 nucleotide sequence: TGTGCCAGCAGCCAGGCGGGAGCGGGAAAGCAGTACTTC.